This entry lists 19 T cell receptor beta chains sequenced from one sample in a study of beta chain features in type 1 diabetes. All of the isolated RNA was reverse transcribed, so expressed TCRB transcripts were sequenced. Using immunoSEQ multiplex PCR, the repertoire was profiled, and TCRdb retains in-frame clones only, with some absent. The data show just over 600,000 clones, roughly 16% seen once. The sequenced sample consisted of naive CD4+ T cells from blood. These receptors were taken from a man aged 18 to 35 in good health.

The chain combines TRBV2 with TRBJ2-2; D might be TRBD2 (6 bases). Germline V gene sequence: CDR1 SNHLY, CDR2 FYNNEI. The CDR3 consists of 15 residues. Between the trimmed V and J ends, which lost 2 bases and 6 bases, there was a span of 13 bases. The DNA of the CDR3 is TGTGCCAGCAGTGAATCCGGGAGAGCCGCCGGGGAGCTGTTTTTT. Its translation: CASSESGRAAGELFF.

Details on this clone: The sample has other DNA sequences that encode this CDR3 too. The V and J genes are TRBV7-2 and TRBJ1-5, with D tentatively TRBD1 (6 bases). CDR3 length: 15 amino acids. With 5 bases removed from V and 0 bases from J, the gap between germline ends came to 11 bases. Germline V CDR1 and CDR2: SGHTA, FQGNSA. The CDR3, as DNA: TGTGCCAGCAGCCTCGGACAGTATAGCAATCAGCCCCAGCATTTT. As protein: CASSLGQYSNQPQHF.

The chain joins TRBV5-4 to TRBJ1-2; D gene ambiguous. Trimming removed 2 bases from V and 7 bases from J, with 12 bases in between. The CDR3 is 13 residues long. Per germline, CDR1 SGHNT and CDR2 YYREEE (reference sequence). The CDR3 is CASSFSRILGYTF. The CDR3 nucleotides read TGTGCCAGCAGCTTTAGCAGAATCCTTGGCTACACCTTC.

The gene calls are TRBV5-1 and TRBJ2-1; 7 bases align to TRBD2. The trim removed 8 bases at V and 4 bases at J, leaving 9 bases unmatched. The CDR3 totals 14 residues. CDR1 is SGHRS and CDR2 is YFSETQ in the germline V gene. DNA of the CDR3: TGCGCCAGTACCACTAGCGACGGGTACAATGAGCAGTTCTTC. The encoded protein is CASTTSDGYNEQFF.

A few counts support this clone. The V gene is TRBV11-3, the J gene TRBJ2-1; 11 positions agree with TRBD1. Germline trimming cut 0 bases from V and 7 bases from J; bases unmatched to any gene: 2. The V gene's germline CDR1 is SGHNT and CDR2 YENEEA. This CDR3 contains 15 residues. Here the CDR3 DNA reads TGTGCCAGCAGCTTAGATGGGACAGGGGGGAATGAGCAGTTCTTC. Encoded protein: CASSLDGTGGNEQFF. Using reference TRBV11-3 and TRBJ2-1 for the parts outside the CDR3, the full variable domain is EAGVVQSPRYKIIEKKQPVAFWCNPISGHNTLYWYLQNLGQGPELLIRYENEEAVDDSQLPKDRFSAERLKGVDSTLKIQPAELGDSAVYLCASSLDGTGGNEQFFGPGTRLTVL.

This clone was detected a few times. The chain joins TRBV27 to TRBJ1-3, with D tentatively TRBD1 (5 bases). The CDR3 totals 17 residues. Trimming left V 5 bases short and J 0 bases short, with 17 bases between. CDR1 and CDR2 from the germline V gene are MNHEY and SMNVEV (reference sequence). This CDR3 reads CASSTPQGTYSGNTIYF. In DNA, the CDR3 is TGTGCCAGCAGTACGCCGCAGGGTACCTACTCTGGAAACACCATATATTTT.

Remarks on this clone: Other DNA sequences from this sample encode an identical CDR3 as well. CDR3 coding DNA: TGCGCCAGCAGCTTGGTGGGGAACCAAGAGACCCAGTACTTC. Amino acids: CASSLVGNQETQYF. The chain is built from TRBV5-1 and TRBJ2-5; no firm D call. The CDR3 runs 14 residues. Germline lookup yields CDR1 SGHRS and CDR2 YFSETQ. Trimming took 0 bases from V and 0 from J, leaving 6 bases between them.

This clone has a handful of counts. The rearrangement joins TRBV4-3 to TRBJ2-2; 9 nucleotides align to TRBD1. Germline CDR1 LGHNA, CDR2 YSLEER. This CDR3 spans 15 amino acids. V dropped 2 bases and J dropped 4; count of bases not matched to a gene: 2. CDR3 in DNA: TGCGCCAGCAGCCAAACAGGGGGCCGCACCGGGGAGCTGTTTTTT. This sequence encodes CASSQTGGRTGELFF.

This sequence joins TRBV4-1 and TRBJ1-1, with D perhaps matching TRBD1 (6 bases). Germline V lookup: CDR1 MGHRA, CDR2 YSYEKL. The CDR3 consists of 15 residues. V was clipped by 5 bases and J by 4 bases, with 17 bases between them. This chain's CDR3 is CASSAVRGGGTEAFF. The CDR3 DNA sequence: TGCGCCAGCAGCGCCGTCCGGGGAGGGGGCACTGAAGCTTTCTTT.

This clone occurred a few times. The chain recombines TRBV11-1 with TRBJ2-7, with D unclear. From germline, CDR1 is SGHAT and CDR2 FQDESV (reference sequence). V lost 0 bases and J 0 bases, leaving 9 bases between the germline ends. CDR3 length: 15 residues. CDR3 region: CASSLAALFSYEQYF. CDR3 coding DNA: TGTGCCAGCAGCTTAGCGGCACTCTTCTCCTACGAGCAGTACTTC.

The chain links TRBV20-1 to TRBJ1-1; D uncertain. This CDR3 region has 10 residues. Trimming removed 5 bases at V and 1 base at J, with 2 bases between. CDR1 and CDR2 from the germline V gene are DFQATT and SNEGSKA (reference sequence). CDR3 amino acids: CSAWNTEAFF. The CDR3 nucleotides read TGCAGTGCTTGGAACACTGAAGCTTTCTTT.

The chain joins TRBV5-1 to TRBJ2-6; unclear D gene. V was cut by 0 bases and J by 2 bases, with 6 bases left in between. Germline loops: CDR1 SGHRS, CDR2 YFSETQ. The CDR3 has 15 residues. CDR3 sequence (DNA): TGCGCCAGCAGCTTGGGTAGTCCTGGGGCCAACGTCCTGACTTTC. It yields the protein CASSLGSPGANVLTF.

The V call is TRBV4-2, the J call TRBJ2-7; maybe TRBD1 (7 bases). With 4 bases removed from V and 0 bases from J, the gap between germline ends came to 13 bases. CDR3 size: 15 residues. Per the germline V gene, CDR1 is LGHNA and CDR2 is YNFKEQ. CDR3 nucleotides: TGTGCCAGCAGCCGCGGGACAGCGAACTCCTACGAGCAGTACTTC. This codes for CASSRGTANSYEQYF.

This clone turned up a few times. The chain couples TRBV6-5 to TRBJ2-3; 7 nucleotides match TRBD2. This CDR3 comprises 15 residues. V shed 6 bases, J shed 5 bases, and the junction held 11 bases outside the gene matches. Germline assignment: CDR1 MNHEY and CDR2 SVGAGI. CDR3 nucleotides: TGTGCCAGCAGGACCGGGACTACCAAGCTAGATACGCAGTATTTT. It specifies CASRTGTTKLDTQYF.

The chain carries TRBV5-1 and TRBJ2-5, with D unclear. Germline CDR1 reads SGHRS; CDR2 reads YFSETQ. The CDR3 loop spans 13 amino acids. Trimming pared 0 bases from V and 5 bases from J, leaving 8 bases between. The CDR3 loop reads CASSLASLETQYF. The CDR3 nucleotides are TGCGCCAGCAGCTTGGCCTCTCTTGAGACCCAGTACTTC. Supplemented by reference TRBV5-1 and TRBJ2-5, the full variable domain reads KAGVTQTPRYLIKTRGQQVTLSCSPISGHRSVSWYQQTPGQGLQFLFEYFSETQRNKGNFPGRFSGRQFSNSRSEMNVSTLELGDSALYLCASSLASLETQYFGPGTRLLVL.

This clone has only a few counts. The chain joins TRBV9 to TRBJ1-2; D not resolved. The CDR3 has 15 residues. Trimming stripped 4 bases from V and 2 bases from J, with 15 bases between. Germline CDR1 SGDLS, CDR2 YYNGEE. The CDR3 DNA follows: TGTGCCAGCAGCTCTAGGACCGTGGCGAACTATGGCTACACCTTC. This sequence encodes CASSSRTVANYGYTF.

This clone was detected a few times. CDR3 region: CASSLERGGGETQYF. CDR3 nucleotide sequence: TGTGCCAGCAGCCTGGAGCGGGGGGGCGGAGAGACCCAGTACTTC. The V call is TRBV7-2, the J call TRBJ2-5; 10 nucleotides line up with TRBD2. V gave up 5 bases and J gave up 4 bases; unmatched junction bases: 7. Germline V gene data show CDR1 as SGHTA and CDR2 as FQGNSA. CDR3 size: 15 residues.

The J gene is TRBJ2-1, the V gene TRBV11-3; D perhaps matches TRBD2 (5 bases). Trimming pared 1 base from V and 7 bases from J, leaving 11 bases between. The CDR3 runs 14 residues. The germline V gene encodes CDR1 SGHNT and CDR2 YENEEA. CDR3 protein: CASSLGYPGNEQFF. CDR3 DNA: TGTGCCAGCAGCTTAGGGTACCCGGGGAATGAGCAGTTCTTC. Drawing the rest from reference TRBV11-3 and TRBJ2-1, the complete variable domain is EAGVVQSPRYKIIEKKQPVAFWCNPISGHNTLYWYLQNLGQGPELLIRYENEEAVDDSQLPKDRFSAERLKGVDSTLKIQPAELGDSAVYLCASSLGYPGNEQFFGPGTRLTVL.

The sample holds a few counts of this clone. CDR3 protein: CASSIRQPGETQYF. CDR3 bases: TGTGCCAGTAGTATAAGGCAGCCGGGGGAGACCCAGTACTTC. The chain combines TRBV19 with TRBJ2-5; TRBD2 might be the D (5 bases). V lost 2 bases to trimming and J lost 5 bases, with 12 bases between them. This CDR3 comprises 14 residues. Germline CDR1 is LNHDA and CDR2 is SQIVND (reference sequence). Full variable domain (remainder filled in from reference TRBV19 and TRBJ2-5): DGGITQSPKYLFRKEGQNVTLSCEQNLNHDAMYWYRQDPGQGLRLIYYSQIVNDFQKGDIAEGYSVSREKKESFPLTVTSAQKNPTAFYLCASSIRQPGETQYFGPGTRLLVL.